Shown below are 24 T cell receptor beta chains from a single sample sequenced in a study of identical twins. TCRdb redid the calling of the 5' RACE reads with MiXCR, one entry per CDR3 protein. Among more than 350,000 distinct CDR3 sequences, roughly 9% were seen once, and the ten largest hold 7.5% to 9.5%. The sequenced material came from naive T cells sorted from blood. The receptors here all came from a woman aged 45-59 years in good health.

The chain links TRBV4-1 to TRBJ2-3; D not certain. CDR3 length equals 15 residues. Trimming cost V 5 bases and J 0 bases, with 12 bases left between them. Germline-derived CDR1 and CDR2 are MGHRA and YSYEKL. The CDR3 DNA follows: TGCGCCAGCAGCAGGAGACTGGAAAGCACAGATACGCAGTATTTT. Translated: CASSRRLESTDTQYF.

This chain links TRBV10-2 with TRBJ1-6; D is undetermined. CDR1 and CDR2 (germline): WSHSY, SAAADI. The germline V and J ends were trimmed by 2 bases and 0 bases, with 8 bases remaining between them. There are 16 residues in the CDR3. CDR3 sequence reads: CASSEEESSYNSPLHF. The CDR3, as DNA: TGCGCCAGCAGTGAGGAGGAGAGCTCCTATAATTCACCCCTCCACTTT.

This clonotype has more than one count but fewer than ten. The genes are TRBV3-1 and TRBJ2-3; the D is unclear. CDR3 length equals 13 residues. Per the germline V gene, CDR1 is LGHDT and CDR2 is YNNKEL (reference sequence). The germline V and J ends were trimmed by 6 bases and 2 bases, with 9 bases remaining between them. CDR3 coding DNA: TGTGCCAGCAGAGGGATGGTCACAGATACGCAGTATTTT. This sequence encodes CASRGMVTDTQYF.

This clonotype was detected many times. The chain has TRBV7-9 and TRBJ1-2; 9 bases are a match to TRBD1. V shed 5 bases, J shed 4 bases, and the junction held 5 bases outside the gene matches. The CDR3 is made up of 14 amino acids. The germline V gene has CDR1 SEHNR and CDR2 FQNEAQ (reference sequence). In DNA form, the CDR3 reads TGTGCCAGCAGCCCCGGGACAGGGAGCTATGGCTACACCTTC. Its translation is CASSPGTGSYGYTF.

This clonotype was seen at least ten times. The rearrangement uses TRBV12-3 or TRBV12-4 and TRBJ1-1; tentative D call: TRBD1 (6 bases). The germline V and J ends were trimmed by 3 bases and 1 base, with 12 bases remaining between them. The CDR3 is 15 amino acids. The CDR3 sequence: CASSLTQGTNTEAFF. CDR3 nucleotide sequence: TGTGCCAGCAGTTTGACCCAGGGGACGAACACTGAAGCTTTCTTT.

This clonotype was recorded a few times. This chain connects TRBV2 to TRBJ1-1; tentative D call: TRBD1 (6 bases). The V gene's germline CDR1 is SNHLY and CDR2 FYNNEI. The V and J ends lost 7 bases and 4 bases respectively, with 13 bases between them. The CDR3 runs to 13 residues. The CDR3 is CASTDGGLTEAFF. CDR3 in DNA: TGTGCCAGCACGGACGGGGGGCTCACTGAAGCTTTCTTT.

The rearrangement links TRBV6-2 or TRBV6-3 to TRBJ2-5; no clear D gene. The CDR3 runs 11 residues. Trimming cost V 10 bases and J 2 bases, with 8 bases left between them. Per the germline V gene, CDR1 is MNHEY and CDR2 is SVGEGT. CDR3: CATERQETQYF. DNA for the CDR3: TGTGCCACGGAGAGACAAGAGACCCAGTACTTC.

In this sample, this clonotype turned up a few times. The chain combines TRBV6-5 with TRBJ2-7; 12 bases map to TRBD2. Germline CDR1 MNHEY, CDR2 SVGAGI. The CDR3 runs 15 residues. Trimming removed 5 bases from V and 4 bases from J; junction bases left unmatched: 6. CDR3 sequence reads: CASSETSGRRYEQYV. Written as DNA, the CDR3 is TGTGCCAGCAGTGAGACTAGCGGGAGAAGGTACGAGCAGTACGTC.

The rearrangement uses TRBV7-9 and TRBJ2-3; 8 bases are shared with TRBD1. Trimming at V came to 5 bases and at J to 5 bases, leaving 12 bases not matched to a gene. CDR1 is SEHNR and CDR2 is FQNEAQ in the germline V gene (reference sequence). The CDR3 spans 16 residues. This chain's CDR3 is CASSPETGEEQDTQYF. As DNA, the CDR3 is TGTGCCAGCAGCCCGGAGACAGGGGAAGAGCAAGATACGCAGTATTTT.

Only a few counts were recorded for this clonotype. The chain carries TRBV6-1 and TRBJ1-1; D is unclear. V lost 2 bases, J lost 8 bases, and 12 bases lay in between. Germline loops: CDR1 MNHNS, CDR2 SASEGT. The length of the CDR3 is 13 residues. CDR3 sequence reads: CASSERAAAEAFF. CDR3 bases: TGTGCCAGCAGTGAACGGGCGGCCGCGGAAGCTTTCTTT.

This clonotype appeared a few times. The rearrangement joins TRBV6-2 or TRBV6-3 to TRBJ2-1; 15 bases fit TRBD2. The CDR3 loop spans 17 amino acids. Germline assignment: CDR1 MNHEY and CDR2 SVGEGT. The V segment lost 10 bases and the J segment 5 bases; nucleotides outside the gene matches: 12. The CDR3 DNA sequence: TGTGCCATCTCAAACGGACTAGCGGGAGGGCCGAACAATGAGCAGTTCTTC. Its protein is CAISNGLAGGPNNEQFF.

V is TRBV30 and J is TRBJ2-3, with 11 bases matching TRBD1. This CDR3 has 14 amino acids. CDR1 is GTSNPN, CDR2 SVGIG, per germline (reference sequence). Germline trimming cut 8 bases from V and 2 bases from J; bases unmatched to any gene: 6. CDR3 loop: CARTGQGATDTQYF. CDR3 bases: TGTGCCCGGACTGGACAGGGGGCCACAGATACGCAGTATTTT.

This clonotype came up many times. The J gene is TRBJ2-3, the V gene TRBV12-3 or TRBV12-4, with D maybe TRBD1 (6 bases). Trimming removed 4 bases from V and 10 bases from J, with 9 bases in between. There are 11 residues in the CDR3. The CDR3 DNA reads as TGTGCCAGCAGTTGGGGGCCTTCGCAGTATTTT. Translation gives CASSWGPSQYF.

This clonotype was seen ten or more times. The chain links TRBV29-1 to TRBJ1-5; TRBD1 is a possible D gene (6 bases). The V gene lost 1 base and the J gene lost 7 bases, with 26 bases spanning the gap. This CDR3 has 18 amino acids. Germline lookup yields CDR1 SQVTM and CDR2 ANQGSEA. This chain's CDR3 is CSVEGIDGGGGGSQPQHF. As DNA, the CDR3 is TGCAGCGTTGAAGGTATCGATGGCGGGGGCGGCGGTTCCCAGCCCCAGCATTTT.

This clonotype showed up just a few times. This chain connects TRBV6-5 to TRBJ1-4, with D unresolved. The CDR3 covers 16 residues. The germline V gene encodes CDR1 MNHEY and CDR2 SVGAGI. The V end was cut by 1 base, the J end by 0 bases, with 9 bases between. Here the CDR3 DNA reads TGTGCCAGCAGTTACTTTCCTTTGGCAACTAATGAAAAACTGTTTTTT. Translated: CASSYFPLATNEKLFF.

This clonotype has more than one count but fewer than ten. The rearrangement links TRBV12-3 or TRBV12-4 to TRBJ2-7; 10 nucleotides match TRBD1. CDR3 length equals 13 residues. The V gene end was trimmed by 5 bases and the J gene end by 7 bases; junction bases not matched to a gene: 5. The CDR3: CASSLRDRGEQYF. The CDR3 DNA sequence: TGTGCCAGCAGTCTCCGGGACAGGGGAGAGCAGTACTTC.

This chain connects TRBV7-6 to TRBJ1-3, with D possibly matching TRBD1 (5 bases). Trimming took 1 base from V and 12 from J, leaving 16 bases between them. The CDR3 runs to 14 residues. CDR1 and CDR2 (germline): SGHVS, FNYEAQ. CDR3: CASSLEKGTAGIYF. The CDR3 DNA follows: TGTGCCAGCAGCTTAGAGAAAGGGACCGCGGGCATATATTTT. Full variable domain (rest looked up from reference TRBV7-6 and TRBJ1-3): GAGVSQSPRYKVTKRGQDVALRCDPISGHVSLYWYRQALGQGPEFLTYFNYEAQQDKSGLPNDRFSAERPEGSISTLTIQRTEQRDSAMYRCASSLEKGTAGIYFGEGSWLTVV.

Only a few counts were recorded for this clonotype. The chain combines TRBV24-1 with TRBJ2-3; D remains ambiguous. Germline loops: CDR1 KGHDR, CDR2 SFDVKD. This CDR3 is built from 15 residues. V lost 4 bases to trimming and J lost 1 base, with 11 bases between them. The CDR3 DNA is TGTGCCACCAGTGACCCAGTTTCTGGCACAGATACGCAGTATTTT. Encoded protein: CATSDPVSGTDTQYF.

The chain uses TRBV29-1 and TRBJ2-4; no firm D call. Per the germline V gene, CDR1 is SQVTM and CDR2 is ANQGSEA. CDR3 length: 12 amino acids. With 6 bases removed from V and 5 bases from J, the gap between germline ends came to 11 bases. CDR3 coding DNA: TGCAGCGTCCTATTAGGAGAAAACATTCAGTACTTC. It yields the protein CSVLLGENIQYF. Combining the CDR3 with reference TRBV29-1 and TRBJ2-4 gives the whole variable domain SAVISQKPSRDICQRGTSLTIQCQVDSQVTMMFWYRQQPGQSLTLIATANQGSEATYESGFVIDKFPISRPNLTFSTLTVSNMSPEDSSIYLCSVLLGENIQYFGAGTRLSVL.

The table lists this clonotype with a few counts. The chain couples TRBV19 to TRBJ2-3; D might be TRBD1 (5 bases). The CDR3 sequence is 14 residues long. Trimming stripped 7 bases from V and 4 bases from J, with 15 bases between. The germline gives CDR1 LNHDA, CDR2 SQIVND (reference sequence). CDR3 in DNA: TGTGCCAGTAAGTTAACGTGGGGCTCAGATACGCAGTATTTT. It codes for CASKLTWGSDTQYF.

This clonotype was detected many times. V gene TRBV27 combines with J gene TRBJ1-2; D call uncertain. Germline CDR1 MNHEY, CDR2 SMNVEV (reference sequence). This CDR3 region has 19 residues. V lost 2 bases and J 1 base, leaving 23 bases between the germline ends. The CDR3 DNA reads TGTGCCAGCAGTTTAGTACGGGTCGGCAGGATTGACCATAACTATGGCTACACCTTC. Its protein is CASSLVRVGRIDHNYGYTF.

This clonotype turned up a few times. The chain has TRBV12-3 or TRBV12-4 and TRBJ2-3, with 7 positions matching TRBD1. V was pared by 4 bases and J by 1 base, with 8 bases of the junction left unmatched. This CDR3 has 16 residues. CDR3 sequence (DNA): TGTGCCAGCAGTTGGGGGAGAGGGGGCGGCACAGATACGCAGTATTTT. It specifies CASSWGRGGGTDTQYF.

This clonotype was seen many times. The V gene is TRBV29-1, the J gene TRBJ1-6; possibly TRBD1 for D (5 bases). CDR1 is SQVTM and CDR2 is ANQGSEA in the germline V gene. V was trimmed by 4 bases and J by 5 bases, leaving 12 bases between them. The CDR3 sequence is 14 residues long. This chain's CDR3 is CSVGGGTNNSPLHF. As DNA, the CDR3 is TGCAGCGTTGGAGGAGGGACCAATAATTCACCCCTCCACTTT.

This clonotype has ten or more counts. The chain is built from TRBV29-1 and TRBJ2-5; 9 nucleotides agree with TRBD2. The CDR3 runs 15 residues. V trimming: 7 bases; J trimming: 5 bases; junction bases outside the gene matches: 14. Germline V gene sequence: CDR1 SQVTM, CDR2 ANQGSEA. Written as DNA, the CDR3 is TGCAGCGCCCTCGAAGGCGGGAGGGCTAGGGAGACCCAGTACTTC. Translated, it gives CSALEGGRARETQYF. The variable domain in full, with the rest retrieved from reference TRBV29-1 and TRBJ2-5, is SAVISQKPSRDICQRGTSLTIQCQVDSQVTMMFWYRQQPGQSLTLIATANQGSEATYESGFVIDKFPISRPNLTFSTLTVSNMSPEDSSIYLCSALEGGRARETQYFGPGTRLLVL.